A selection of T cell receptor beta chains follows, all from one sample in a study of blood T cell repertoires in COVID-19. Using immunoSEQ multiplex PCR, the repertoire was profiled, and TCRdb retains in-frame clones only, with some absent. The sample gives 150,000 or so clones, 80% to 90% of which show up once; over 8% is in the top ten. Sequenced input: peripheral blood. The receptors derive from a woman aged 45-65 years with acute or convalescent COVID-19. Each CDR3 is given with its conserved first and last residue. Fields, in order: V gene, clone size, D gene, J gene, CDR3 DNA, CDR3 protein. The D gene is left open where the match is weak. The size of a clone is reported for some rows only, either as once, few or many, or as a class for expanded clones.

TRBV10-1	.	.	TRBJ2-7	TGCGCCAGCTTAGTCCTCTCGGGAGTTTCCCCCTACGAGCAGTACTTC	CASLVLSGVSPYEQYF
TRBV6-5	once	.	TRBJ1-2	TGTGCCAGCAGCTCCGGGGCGGGGGGTGGCTACACCTTC	CASSSGAGGGYTF
TRBV6-5	.	.	TRBJ1-3	TGTGCCAGCAGTTACTCGAGTCCTGGAAACACCATATATTTT	CASSYSSPGNTIYF
TRBV19	.	.	TRBJ1-2	TGTGCCAGTAGTAGACATCGGGGCTACACCTTC	CASSRHRGYTF
TRBV25-1	once	.	TRBJ2-3	TGTGCCAGCAGTGAATATCAACTAATTACAGATACGCAGTATTTT	CASSEYQLITDTQYF
TRBV27	.	.	TRBJ2-7	TGTGCCAGCAGTAACACAGGGGGGGGCTCCTACGAGCAGTACTTC	CASSNTGGGSYEQYF
TRBV5-1	.	.	TRBJ2-1	TGCGCCAGCAGCTTGCAGGGGAGCTCCTACAATGAGCAGTTCTTC	CASSLQGSSYNEQFF
TRBV5-1	.	.	TRBJ2-1	TGCGCCAGCAGAGCTAGCTCCTACAATGAGCAGTTCTTC	CASRASSYNEQFF
TRBV6-5	.	TRBD1	TRBJ2-7	TGTGCCAGCCCCGGGACAGGGTCGATGGGCTACGAGCAGTACTTC	CASPGTGSMGYEQYF
TRBV6-2/TRBV6-3	.	TRBD1	TRBJ2-7	TGTGCCAGCAGTTCGGTCAGGGGGCGCGGTCCCTACGAGCAGTACTTC	CASSSVRGRGPYEQYF
TRBV2	.	TRBD1	TRBJ2-7	TGTGCCAGCAACCGGGACAGGGAAAACGAGCAGTACTTC	CASNRDRENEQYF
TRBV11-1	.	TRBD2	TRBJ2-3	TGTGCCAGCAGCTCGGCGGGAGTAGTGACAGATACGCAGTATTTT	CASSSAGVVTDTQYF
TRBV6-5	.	.	TRBJ1-5	TGTGCCAGCAGTTCGACAGATCAGCCCCAGCATTTT	CASSSTDQPQHF
TRBV19	.	.	TRBJ1-5	TGTGCCAGTATGCGGGGAATCGGTCAGCCCCAGCATTTT	CASMRGIGQPQHF
TRBV29-1	once	TRBD1	TRBJ2-7	TGCAGCGTTCAGGGGGCCTACGAGCAGTACTTC	CSVQGAYEQYF
TRBV7-3	.	.	TRBJ1-6	TGTGCCAGCAGCTTGGGGAGCTCCTATAATTCACCCCTCCACTTT	CASSLGSSYNSPLHF
TRBV7-6	.	.	TRBJ1-1	TGTGCCAGCAGCTTACCAGGGAAAGGCACTGAAGCTTTCTTT	CASSLPGKGTEAFF
TRBV7-9	.	.	TRBJ2-7	TGTGCCAGCAGCTTAAGTCTAACTGTCGAGCAGTACTTC	CASSLSLTVEQYF
TRBV2	.	.	TRBJ1-2	TGTGCCAGCAGTGAGCCAGACTATGGCTACACCTTC	CASSEPDYGYTF
TRBV6-2/TRBV6-3	.	.	TRBJ1-6	TGTGCCAGCAGTTACGTCGGGGCCTATAATTCACCCCTCCACTTT	CASSYVGAYNSPLHF
TRBV11-1	.	.	TRBJ1-6	TGTGCCAGCAGGACCGGAGGGTTCGATTCACCCCTCCACTTT	CASRTGGFDSPLHF
TRBV5-4	.	.	TRBJ1-1	TGTGCCAGCAGCCCCACAGGTATTATGAACACTGAAGCTTTCTTT	CASSPTGIMNTEAFF
TRBV19	.	TRBD2	TRBJ2-5	TGTGCCAGTAGCCCCATGTGGGCTAGCGGGAGCCAAGAGACCCAGTACTTC	CASSPMWASGSQETQYF
TRBV27	.	TRBD1	TRBJ1-1	TGTGCCAGCAGTAGATGGGACAGGGTAAACACTGAAGCTTTCTTT	CASSRWDRVNTEAFF
TRBV5-1	.	.	TRBJ1-2	TGCGCCAGCAGCTTGGAGATTTCAGGGTATGGCTACACCTTC	CASSLEISGYGYTF
TRBV2	.	TRBD2	TRBJ2-7	TGTGCCAGCACCCAGCGGGGGGGCGACGAGCAGTACTTC	CASTQRGGDEQYF
TRBV29-1	.	.	TRBJ2-1	TGCAGCGTTGGAGGAGGTCGCCAAAATGAGCAGTTCTTC	CSVGGGRQNEQFF
TRBV9	.	TRBD1	TRBJ1-2	TGTGCCAGCAGCGTAGATAGGGACAGGGGGAGGGACTATGGCTACACCTTC	CASSVDRDRGRDYGYTF
TRBV2	.	TRBD2	TRBJ2-1	TGTGCCAGCAGTGGTAGCGGGAATGAGCAGTTCTTC	CASSGSGNEQFF
TRBV15	.	.	TRBJ2-7	TGTGCCACCAGCAGAGGAGGGACTTACTACGAGCAGTACTTC	CATSRGGTYYEQYF
TRBV7-2	.	TRBD1	TRBJ1-1	TGTGCCAGCAGCTTAGCAGAGGGACAGGGGGCGTACAGCACTGAAGCTTTCTTT	CASSLAEGQGAYSTEAFF
TRBV7-8	.	TRBD1	TRBJ1-5	TGTGCCAGCAGCCTCGTCCGAGGCAGGGGGCGCCATCAGCCCCAGCATTTT	CASSLVRGRGRHQPQHF
TRBV9	.	.	TRBJ1-1	TGTGCCAGCAGCGCGAACAGGGACATTGGGAACACTGAAGCTTTCTTT	CASSANRDIGNTEAFF
TRBV19	.	.	TRBJ1-2	TGTGCCAGTAGTAGTTCCAGGCTCTATGGCTACACCTTC	CASSSSRLYGYTF
TRBV2	.	TRBD1	TRBJ1-1	TGTGCCAGCAGTGAAGCTTACCCGGGACAGGTGAACACTGAAGCTTTCTTT	CASSEAYPGQVNTEAFF
TRBV5-1	.	.	TRBJ2-2	TGCGCCAGCAGCCTCAGTCGGGTACCCGGGGAGCTGTTTTTT	CASSLSRVPGELFF
TRBV4-1	.	.	TRBJ2-5	TGCGCCAGCAGCCGCTGGCAGGGCGAGACCCAGTACTTC	CASSRWQGETQYF
TRBV5-1	.	.	TRBJ2-2	TGCGCCAGCAGCGAGGCGGTGGTGGCAGTGGCCGGGGAGCTGTTTTTT	CASSEAVVAVAGELFF
TRBV10-2	.	TRBD1	TRBJ1-1	TGCGCCAGCAGTGGACAGGGGGTTACTGAAGCTTTCTTT	CASSGQGVTEAFF
TRBV7-2	few	TRBD1	TRBJ1-5	TGTGCCAGCAGCCGGGACAGGAACAATCAGCCCCAGCATTTT	CASSRDRNNQPQHF
TRBV4-3	.	TRBD1	TRBJ2-7	TGCGCCAGCAGCCAGGACAGGGGGCGACACGACTACGAGCAGTACTTC	CASSQDRGRHDYEQYF
TRBV6-5	few	.	TRBJ1-6	TGTGCCAGCAGTTACGGACACTATAATTCACCCCTCCACTTT	CASSYGHYNSPLHF
TRBV12-5	.	.	TRBJ1-5	TGTGCTAGTGGCCAAGGGGGCAATCAGCCCCAGCATTTT	CASGQGGNQPQHF
TRBV5-1	.	TRBD1	TRBJ1-2	TGCGCCAGCAGCCCCGGGACAGGGAACGATGGCTACACCTTC	CASSPGTGNDGYTF
TRBV7-9	once	TRBD1	TRBJ2-3	TGTGCCAGCAGCAATCCGGGACAGGGCACAGATACGCAGTATTTT	CASSNPGQGTDTQYF
TRBV5-6	few	TRBD2	TRBJ2-1	TGTGCCAGCAGCTTAATCAGCGGGAGGTATGGTGAGCAGTTCTTC	CASSLISGRYGEQFF
TRBV5-6	once	TRBD1	TRBJ1-6	TGTGCCAGCAGCTCCGGACAGGGAAGGAATTCACCCCTCCACTTT	CASSSGQGRNSPLHF
TRBV30	.	.	TRBJ2-2	TGTGCCTGGAGTTCGATCGGGGTGAACACCGGGGAGCTGTTTTTT	CAWSSIGVNTGELFF
TRBV10-3	.	.	TRBJ1-1	TGTGCCATCAGTGAGCGCGGGGGTCTGAACACTGAAGCTTTCTTT	CAISERGGLNTEAFF